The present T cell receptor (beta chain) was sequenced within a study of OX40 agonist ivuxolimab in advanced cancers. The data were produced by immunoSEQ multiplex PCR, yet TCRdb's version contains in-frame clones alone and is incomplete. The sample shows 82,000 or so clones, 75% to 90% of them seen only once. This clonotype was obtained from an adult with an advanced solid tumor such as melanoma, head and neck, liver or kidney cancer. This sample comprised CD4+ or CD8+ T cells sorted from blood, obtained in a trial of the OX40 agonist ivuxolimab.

The CDR3 loop is CASSTGQESSYGYTF. The DNA for the CDR3 is TGTGCCAGTAGTACCGGACAGGAGTCCTCTTATGGCTACACCTTC. V is TRBV19 and J is TRBJ1-2; TRBD1 aligns across 7 bases. V was pared by 4 bases and J by 5 bases, with 10 bases of the junction left unmatched. The CDR3 has 15 residues. Per the germline V gene, CDR1 is LNHDA and CDR2 is SQIVND (reference sequence).